A selection of T cell receptor beta chains follows, all from one sample in a study of vaccination and CD4 T cells after COVID-19. What these receptors recognize is not known. TCRdb reanalysed the PCR reads using MiXCR and keeps one entry per CDR3 protein. The sample lists 5,500 to 9,000 distinct CDR3 sequences, roughly 32% seen once, with roughly a quarter in the top ten. Sequenced material: CD4+ T cells from blood, cultured in vitro. These receptors were collected from a human donor in good health. CDR3s include the opening cysteine and the closing phenylalanine or tryptophan. Fields, in order: J gene, D gene, clone size, V gene, CDR3 protein, CDR3 DNA. A D gene is named only where the DNA matches it firmly. A clone size is listed for some rows: how often the clone was seen (once, few, many), or a class if it is expanded.

j_call: TRBJ2-1; d_call: TRBD2; clone_size: few; v_call: TRBV20-1; cdr3_aa: CSARGSGGALGPYNEQFF; cdr3_nt: TGCAGTGCTAGAGGTAGCGGGGGGGCGCTAGGCCCCTACAATGAGCAGTTCTTC
j_call: TRBJ1-2; d_call: TRBD1; clone_size: few; v_call: TRBV28; cdr3_aa: CASSPHFQGENTF; cdr3_nt: TGTGCCAGCAGTCCCCATTTCCAGGGGGAAAATACCTTC
j_call: TRBJ2-5; d_call: NA; clone_size: few; v_call: TRBV20-1; cdr3_aa: CSARDMAGLIVRQETQYF; cdr3_nt: TGCAGTGCTAGAGATATGGCAGGGCTGATTGTCCGACAAGAGACCCAGTACTTC
j_call: TRBJ2-3; d_call: NA; clone_size: NA; v_call: TRBV6-4; cdr3_aa: CASSGGESTDTQYF; cdr3_nt: TGTGCCAGCAGTGGGGGCGAGAGCACAGATACGCAGTATTTT
j_call: TRBJ2-7; d_call: TRBD1; clone_size: NA; v_call: TRBV27; cdr3_aa: CASSPTGTGGTYEQYF; cdr3_nt: TGTGCCAGCAGTCCAACAGGGACAGGGGGAACCTACGAGCAGTACTTC
j_call: TRBJ1-2; d_call: NA; clone_size: NA; v_call: TRBV7-2; cdr3_aa: CASSPDPGHGGYTF; cdr3_nt: TGTGCCAGCAGCCCCGACCCGGGCCACGGGGGCTACACCTTC
j_call: TRBJ1-4; d_call: NA; clone_size: NA; v_call: TRBV6-5; cdr3_aa: CASSSAGRTDNEKLFF; cdr3_nt: TGTGCCAGCAGTTCGGCCGGTCGGACGGATAATGAAAAACTGTTTTTT
j_call: TRBJ1-5; d_call: NA; clone_size: NA; v_call: TRBV5-6; cdr3_aa: CASSFWVNSNQPQHF; cdr3_nt: TGTGCCAGCAGCTTCTGGGTTAACAGCAATCAGCCCCAGCATTTT
j_call: TRBJ1-5; d_call: NA; clone_size: NA; v_call: TRBV6-5; cdr3_aa: CASSYSKQGGNQPQHF; cdr3_nt: TGTGCCAGCAGTTACTCGAAACAGGGAGGCAATCAGCCCCAGCATTTT
j_call: TRBJ1-2; d_call: NA; clone_size: medium-sized; v_call: TRBV2; cdr3_aa: CASSLQHSNYGYTF; cdr3_nt: TGTGCCAGCAGTCTACAGCACTCTAACTATGGCTACACCTTC
j_call: TRBJ1-2; d_call: NA; clone_size: few; v_call: TRBV19; cdr3_aa: CASSPISGTNGYTF; cdr3_nt: TGTGCCAGTAGTCCCATTTCTGGAACTAATGGCTACACCTTC
j_call: TRBJ1-1; d_call: NA; clone_size: NA; v_call: TRBV20-1; cdr3_aa: CSARRGGMNTEAFF; cdr3_nt: TGCAGTGCTAGAAGGGGGGGCATGAACACTGAAGCTTTCTTT
j_call: TRBJ2-5; d_call: TRBD1; clone_size: NA; v_call: TRBV20-1; cdr3_aa: CSASMTGGAETQYF; cdr3_nt: TGCAGTGCTAGCATGACAGGGGGCGCGGAGACCCAGTACTTC
j_call: TRBJ1-1; d_call: NA; clone_size: few; v_call: TRBV5-1; cdr3_aa: CASSPRVSDMNTEAFF; cdr3_nt: TGCGCCAGCAGCCCCCGGGTATCGGACATGAACACTGAAGCTTTCTTT
j_call: TRBJ2-7; d_call: NA; clone_size: NA; v_call: TRBV21-1; cdr3_aa: CASSKALGTGGYEQYF; cdr3_nt: TGTGCCAGCAGCAAAGCGCTAGGGACAGGGGGCTACGAGCAGTACTTC
j_call: TRBJ1-2; d_call: NA; clone_size: medium-sized; v_call: TRBV19; cdr3_aa: CASSPSVGDYGYTF; cdr3_nt: TGTGCCAGTAGTCCTTCGGTAGGTGACTATGGCTACACCTTC
j_call: TRBJ1-3; d_call: NA; clone_size: NA; v_call: TRBV7-9; cdr3_aa: CASSLQQGAPGNTIYF; cdr3_nt: TGTGCCAGCAGCTTACAGCAAGGGGCCCCTGGAAACACCATATATTTT
j_call: TRBJ2-1; d_call: TRBD1; clone_size: NA; v_call: TRBV20-1; cdr3_aa: CSAREDRGTYNEQFF; cdr3_nt: TGCAGTGCTAGAGAGGACAGGGGGACCTACAATGAGCAGTTCTTC
j_call: TRBJ1-1; d_call: NA; clone_size: NA; v_call: TRBV7-9; cdr3_aa: CASSLNFLEAFF; cdr3_nt: TGTGCCAGCAGCTTAAACTTTCTTGAAGCTTTCTTT
j_call: TRBJ1-2; d_call: NA; clone_size: few; v_call: TRBV19; cdr3_aa: CASSPRRGPYGYTF; cdr3_nt: TGTGCCAGTAGTCCGCGCAGGGGCCCCTATGGCTACACCTTC
j_call: TRBJ1-1; d_call: NA; clone_size: few; v_call: TRBV7-7; cdr3_aa: CASSPQVGDTEAFF; cdr3_nt: TGTGCTAGCAGCCCCCAGGTAGGAGACACTGAAGCTTTCTTT
j_call: TRBJ2-4; d_call: TRBD2; clone_size: few; v_call: TRBV20-1; cdr3_aa: CSATRTSGDDIQYF; cdr3_nt: TGCAGTGCTACCCGGACTAGCGGGGATGACATTCAGTACTTC
j_call: TRBJ1-2; d_call: NA; clone_size: medium-sized; v_call: TRBV20-1; cdr3_aa: CSATPGGYTF; cdr3_nt: TGCAGTGCTACTCCCGGGGGCTACACCTTC
j_call: TRBJ2-5; d_call: TRBD2; clone_size: few; v_call: TRBV5-4; cdr3_aa: CASSLATSRAGAETQYF; cdr3_nt: TGTGCCAGCAGCTTGGCTACATCGCGAGCGGGAGCAGAGACCCAGTACTTC
j_call: TRBJ1-1; d_call: NA; clone_size: NA; v_call: TRBV25-1; cdr3_aa: CASRIRTEAFF; cdr3_nt: TGTGCCAGCAGGATAAGGACTGAAGCTTTCTTT
j_call: TRBJ2-7; d_call: NA; clone_size: once; v_call: TRBV5-1; cdr3_aa: CASSPDRARYEQYF; cdr3_nt: TGCGCCAGCAGCCCGGACAGAGCTCGCTACGAGCAGTACTTC
j_call: TRBJ2-3; d_call: NA; clone_size: NA; v_call: TRBV9; cdr3_aa: CASSVDGTLHTDTQYF; cdr3_nt: TGTGCCAGCAGCGTAGATGGGACCTTGCACACAGATACGCAGTATTTT
j_call: TRBJ2-3; d_call: NA; clone_size: NA; v_call: TRBV2; cdr3_aa: CASKKDSTDTQYF; cdr3_nt: TGTGCCAGCAAGAAGGACTCCACAGATACGCAGTATTTT
j_call: TRBJ1-3; d_call: NA; clone_size: few; v_call: TRBV15; cdr3_aa: CATSRDRTVSGNTIYF; cdr3_nt: TGTGCCACCAGCAGAGATCGGACCGTCTCTGGAAACACCATATATTTT
j_call: TRBJ2-2; d_call: TRBD1; clone_size: NA; v_call: TRBV14; cdr3_aa: CASSQVGQGGGELFF; cdr3_nt: TGTGCCAGCAGCCAAGTAGGACAGGGTGGCGGGGAGCTGTTTTTT
j_call: TRBJ2-2; d_call: NA; clone_size: NA; v_call: TRBV5-4; cdr3_aa: CASSLQGGSGELFF; cdr3_nt: TGTGCCAGCAGCTTGCAGGGGGGTTCCGGGGAGCTGTTTTTT
j_call: TRBJ2-1; d_call: NA; clone_size: NA; v_call: TRBV20-1; cdr3_aa: CSARDSRLVPDNEQFF; cdr3_nt: TGCAGTGCTAGAGATTCAAGACTAGTCCCCGACAATGAGCAGTTCTTC
j_call: TRBJ1-2; d_call: NA; clone_size: few; v_call: TRBV20-1; cdr3_aa: CSAPTGPQYGYTF; cdr3_nt: TGCAGTGCTCCCACCGGGCCACAATATGGCTACACCTTC
j_call: TRBJ1-1; d_call: TRBD1; clone_size: few; v_call: TRBV20-1; cdr3_aa: CSASKRDRAFTEAFF; cdr3_nt: TGCAGTGCTTCCAAACGGGACAGGGCTTTTACTGAAGCTTTCTTT
j_call: TRBJ1-2; d_call: TRBD1; clone_size: NA; v_call: TRBV3-1; cdr3_aa: CASSGTGGLGYTF; cdr3_nt: TGTGCCAGCAGCGGAACAGGGGGATTGGGCTACACCTTC
j_call: TRBJ2-7; d_call: NA; clone_size: few; v_call: TRBV19; cdr3_aa: CASERGYEQYF; cdr3_nt: TGTGCCAGTGAAAGGGGATACGAGCAGTACTTC
j_call: TRBJ1-2; d_call: NA; clone_size: NA; v_call: TRBV6-5; cdr3_aa: CASSSPGRHHVNYTF; cdr3_nt: TGTGCCAGCAGTTCCCCGGGACGCCATCACGTGAACTACACCTTC
j_call: TRBJ1-5; d_call: TRBD1; clone_size: few; v_call: TRBV5-1; cdr3_aa: CASSPTGDSNQPQHF; cdr3_nt: TGCGCCAGCAGCCCCACAGGGGATAGCAATCAGCCCCAGCATTTT
j_call: TRBJ2-3; d_call: TRBD1; clone_size: NA; v_call: TRBV4-1; cdr3_aa: CASSQSRDRGTDTQYF; cdr3_nt: TGCGCCAGCAGCCAATCCAGGGACAGGGGCACAGATACGCAGTATTTT
j_call: TRBJ2-3; d_call: NA; clone_size: NA; v_call: TRBV29-1; cdr3_aa: CSVAGGSTDTQYF; cdr3_nt: TGCAGCGTTGCCGGCGGGTCCACAGATACGCAGTATTTT
j_call: TRBJ1-5; d_call: TRBD1; clone_size: few; v_call: TRBV20-1; cdr3_aa: CSARPDREQPQHF; cdr3_nt: TGCAGTGCTAGACCCGACAGGGAACAGCCCCAGCATTTT
j_call: TRBJ1-1; d_call: NA; clone_size: NA; v_call: TRBV28; cdr3_aa: CASSLIGSVLSSAFF; cdr3_nt: TGTGCCAGCAGTTTGATTGGGTCCGTTCTAAGTTCGGCTTTCTTT
j_call: TRBJ1-5; d_call: TRBD1; clone_size: few; v_call: TRBV20-1; cdr3_aa: CSAMETGKGNQPQHF; cdr3_nt: TGCAGTGCTATGGAGACAGGGAAGGGCAATCAGCCCCAGCATTTT
j_call: TRBJ1-6; d_call: NA; clone_size: few; v_call: TRBV12-3/TRBV12-4; cdr3_aa: CASSLGGTRSPLHF; cdr3_nt: TGTGCCAGCAGTTTAGGGGGGACTCGTTCACCCCTCCACTTT
j_call: TRBJ1-2; d_call: NA; clone_size: NA; v_call: TRBV6-1; cdr3_aa: CASSEDGYTF; cdr3_nt: TGTGCCAGCAGTGAAGATGGCTACACCTTC
j_call: TRBJ1-2; d_call: NA; clone_size: few; v_call: TRBV12-3/TRBV12-4; cdr3_aa: CASSSQGLSYGYTF; cdr3_nt: TGTGCCAGCAGTTCCCAGGGCCTAAGTTATGGCTACACCTTC
j_call: TRBJ2-3; d_call: NA; clone_size: NA; v_call: TRBV12-3/TRBV12-4; cdr3_aa: CASSTGQSTDTQYF; cdr3_nt: TGTGCCAGCAGCACGGGACAAAGCACAGATACGCAGTATTTT
j_call: TRBJ2-2; d_call: NA; clone_size: NA; v_call: TRBV20-1; cdr3_aa: CSARDRGGTGELFF; cdr3_nt: TGCAGTGCTAGAGACAGGGGTGGCACCGGGGAGCTGTTTTTT
j_call: TRBJ1-5; d_call: NA; clone_size: NA; v_call: TRBV5-1; cdr3_aa: CASSLDGQPQHF; cdr3_nt: TGCGCCAGCAGCTTGGATGGCCAGCCCCAGCATTTT
j_call: TRBJ1-6; d_call: NA; clone_size: once; v_call: TRBV12-3/TRBV12-4; cdr3_aa: CASSLARDNSPLHF; cdr3_nt: TGTGCCAGCAGTTTAGCGCGGGATAATTCACCCCTCCACTTT
j_call: TRBJ1-5; d_call: NA; clone_size: few; v_call: TRBV30; cdr3_aa: CAWSTGLSNQPQHF; cdr3_nt: TGTGCCTGGTCCACGGGGCTTAGCAATCAGCCCCAGCATTTT
j_call: TRBJ2-2; d_call: TRBD2; clone_size: NA; v_call: TRBV12-3/TRBV12-4; cdr3_aa: CASSVRTSGTGELFF; cdr3_nt: TGTGCCAGCAGTGTGCGGACTAGCGGCACCGGGGAGCTGTTTTTT